These 5 T cell receptor beta chains were all obtained from the same sample, sequenced in a study of T cells after yellow fever vaccination. A single record per CDR3 protein comes from TCRdb applying MiXCR to the 5' RACE reads. Of over 150,000 distinct CDR3 sequences listed, about 7% are singletons. This specimen was CD4+ T cells sorted from PBMCs, taken 5 days after the first yellow fever vaccination. The receptors stem from a man aged 18-30 years who received the YFV17D yellow fever vaccine.

This clonotype occurred many times. The chain has TRBV3-1 and TRBJ2-2; maybe TRBD2 (6 bases). CDR1 and CDR2 (germline): LGHDT, YNNKEL (reference sequence). This CDR3 is 14 amino acids long. V lost 0 bases to trimming and J lost 6 bases, with 8 bases between them. CDR3 sequence: CASSQEGGPGELFF. The DNA of the CDR3 is TGTGCCAGCAGCCAAGAAGGAGGGCCCGGGGAGCTGTTTTTT. The complete variable domain, with remaining parts taken from reference TRBV3-1 and TRBJ2-2, reads DTAVSQTPKYLVTQMGNDKSIKCEQNLGHDTMYWYKQDSKKFLKIMFSYNNKELIINETVPNRFSPKSPDKAHLNLHINSLELGDSAVYFCASSQEGGPGELFFGEGSRLTVL.

This clonotype showed up many times. V gene TRBV11-2 combines with J gene TRBJ2-7; D might be TRBD1 (5 bases). The CDR3 is 15 residues long. Between the trimmed V and J ends, which lost 2 bases and 2 bases, there was a span of 13 bases. Germline V lookup: CDR1 SGHAT, CDR2 FQNNGV. The CDR3: CASSLSVGETYEQYF. The CDR3 DNA reads TGTGCCAGCAGCTTATCAGTAGGGGAAACCTACGAGCAGTACTTC.

This clonotype has a count of ten or more. The rearrangement links TRBV2 to TRBJ2-1, with D maybe TRBD2 (5 bases). The CDR3 extends over 14 amino acids. Germline CDR1 is SNHLY and CDR2 is FYNNEI. Trimming took off 7 bases at V and 2 bases at J, with 12 bases between the two ends. CDR3 DNA: TGTGCCAGCATCGGAGGTTCAGCCTACAATGAGCAGTTCTTC. It yields the protein CASIGGSAYNEQFF.

This clonotype was recorded many times. The genes are TRBV6-2 or TRBV6-3 and TRBJ1-5, with 11 bases fitting TRBD1. J gave up 1 base and V 5 bases, and 7 bases lay outside the gene matches. The CDR3 has 17 residues. CDR1 is MNHEY, CDR2 SVGEGT, per germline. Written as DNA, the CDR3 is TGTGCCAGCAGTGCTGGACAGGGGGCGTGGAGCAATCAGCCCCAGCATTTT. As protein: CASSAGQGAWSNQPQHF.

This clonotype has only a few counts. This chain uses TRBV7-9 with TRBJ1-2; no definite D call. Germline V lookup: CDR1 SEHNR, CDR2 FQNEAQ (reference sequence). The CDR3 has 12 residues. The germline V and J ends were trimmed by 5 bases and 2 bases, with 6 bases remaining between them. For the CDR3, the DNA is TGTGCCAGCAGCCAATCGAACTATGGCTACACCTTC. It is translated as CASSQSNYGYTF.